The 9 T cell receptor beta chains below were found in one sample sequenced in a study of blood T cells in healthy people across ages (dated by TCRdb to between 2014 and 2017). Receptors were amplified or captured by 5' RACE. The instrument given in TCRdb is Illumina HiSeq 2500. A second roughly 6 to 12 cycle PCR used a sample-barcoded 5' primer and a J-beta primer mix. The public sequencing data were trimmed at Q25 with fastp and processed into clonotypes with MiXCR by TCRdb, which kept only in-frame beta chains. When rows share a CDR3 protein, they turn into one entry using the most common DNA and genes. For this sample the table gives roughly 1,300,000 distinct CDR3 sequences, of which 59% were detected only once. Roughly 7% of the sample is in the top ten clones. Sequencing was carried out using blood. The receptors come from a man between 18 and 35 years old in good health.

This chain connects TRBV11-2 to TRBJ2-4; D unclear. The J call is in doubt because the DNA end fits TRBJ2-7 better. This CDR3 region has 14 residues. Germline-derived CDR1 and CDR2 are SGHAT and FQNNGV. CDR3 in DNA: TGTGCCAGCAGCTTCATCGGGCCTGCCTACGAGCAGTACTTC. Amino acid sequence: CASSFIGPAYEQYF.

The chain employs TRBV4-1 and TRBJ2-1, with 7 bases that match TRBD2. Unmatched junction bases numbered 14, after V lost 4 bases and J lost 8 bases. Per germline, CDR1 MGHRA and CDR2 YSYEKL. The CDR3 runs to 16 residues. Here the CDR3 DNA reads TGCGCCAGCAGCCCTATTCCGAGGGGAGGGCCGGATGAGCAGTTCTTC. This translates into CASSPIPRGGPDEQFF.

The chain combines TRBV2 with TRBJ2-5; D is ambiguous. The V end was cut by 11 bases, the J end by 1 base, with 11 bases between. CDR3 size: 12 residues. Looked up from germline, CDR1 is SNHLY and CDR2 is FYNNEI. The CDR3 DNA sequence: TGTGCCGGGGATACTCGCCAAGAGACCCAGTACTTC. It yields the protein CAGDTRQETQYF. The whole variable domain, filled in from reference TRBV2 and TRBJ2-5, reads EPEVTQTPSHQVTQMGQEVILRCVPISNHLYFYWYRQILGQKVEFLVSFYNNEISEKSEIFDDQFSVERPDGSNFTLKIRSTKLEDSAMYFCAGDTRQETQYFGPGTRLLVL.

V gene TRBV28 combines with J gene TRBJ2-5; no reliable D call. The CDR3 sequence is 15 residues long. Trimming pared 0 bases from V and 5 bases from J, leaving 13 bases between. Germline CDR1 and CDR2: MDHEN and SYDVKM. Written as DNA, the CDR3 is TGTGCCAGCAGTTTATGGATCGTCAATCTTGAGACCCAGTACTTC. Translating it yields CASSLWIVNLETQYF.

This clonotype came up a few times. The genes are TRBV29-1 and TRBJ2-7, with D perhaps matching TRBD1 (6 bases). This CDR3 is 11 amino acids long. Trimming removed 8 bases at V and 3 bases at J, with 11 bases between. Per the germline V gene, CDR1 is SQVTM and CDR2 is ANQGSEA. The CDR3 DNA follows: TGCAGCTTAAAGACAGGCTACGAGCAGTACTTC. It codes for CSLKTGYEQYF.

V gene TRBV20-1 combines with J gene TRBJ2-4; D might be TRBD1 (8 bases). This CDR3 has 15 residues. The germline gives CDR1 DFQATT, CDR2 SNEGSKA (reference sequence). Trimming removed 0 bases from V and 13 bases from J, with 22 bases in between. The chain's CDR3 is CSAREPGQAMGGQYF. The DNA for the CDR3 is TGCAGTGCTAGAGAGCCGGGACAGGCGATGGGAGGGCAGTACTTC.

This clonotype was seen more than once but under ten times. The chain's CDR3 is CASSEKETDTQYF. In nucleotides, the CDR3 is TGCGCCAGCAGTGAAAAGGAGACAGATACGCAGTATTTT. The chain carries TRBV10-2 and TRBJ2-3; D gene unclear. The ends were cut back, 3 bases at V and 3 bases at J, with 7 bases in the middle. The germline gives CDR1 WSHSY, CDR2 SAAADI. This CDR3 has 13 residues.

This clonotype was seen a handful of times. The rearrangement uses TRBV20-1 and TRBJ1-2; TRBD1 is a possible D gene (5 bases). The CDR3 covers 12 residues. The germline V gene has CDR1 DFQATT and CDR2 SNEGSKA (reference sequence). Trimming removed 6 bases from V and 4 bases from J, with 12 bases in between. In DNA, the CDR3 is TGCAGTGCAATCAGGGCCTCCTATGGCTACACCTTC. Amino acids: CSAIRASYGYTF.

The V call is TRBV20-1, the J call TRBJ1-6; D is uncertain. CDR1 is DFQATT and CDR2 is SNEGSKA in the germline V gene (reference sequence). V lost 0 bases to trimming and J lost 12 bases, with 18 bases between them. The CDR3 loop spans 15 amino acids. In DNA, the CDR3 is TGCAGTGCTAGAGATGACGGGTTAGAGGGTGGACCCCTCCACTTT. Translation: CSARDDGLEGGPLHF.